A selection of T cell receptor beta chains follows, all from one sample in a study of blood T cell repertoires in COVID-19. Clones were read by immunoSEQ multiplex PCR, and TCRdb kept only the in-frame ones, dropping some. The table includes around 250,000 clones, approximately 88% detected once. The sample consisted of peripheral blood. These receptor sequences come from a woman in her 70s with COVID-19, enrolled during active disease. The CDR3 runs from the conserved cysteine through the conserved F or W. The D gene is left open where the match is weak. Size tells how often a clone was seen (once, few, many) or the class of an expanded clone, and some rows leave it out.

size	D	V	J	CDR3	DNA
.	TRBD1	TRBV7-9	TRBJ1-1	CASSPTGGISMNTEAFF	TGTGCCAGCAGCCCAACAGGGGGGATCTCCATGAACACTGAAGCTTTCTTT
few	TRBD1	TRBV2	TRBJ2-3	CASRLRTGGFDTQYF	TGTGCCAGCAGGCTACGGACAGGGGGCTTTGATACGCAGTATTTT
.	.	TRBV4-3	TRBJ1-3	CASSLTEVSGNTIYF	TGCGCCAGCAGCCTGACTGAAGTCTCTGGAAACACCATATATTTT
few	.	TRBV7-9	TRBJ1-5	CASSWGVNQPQHF	TGTGCCAGCAGCTGGGGGGTCAATCAGCCCCAGCATTTT
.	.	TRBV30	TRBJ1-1	CAWTRTGNTEAFF	TGTGCCTGGACACGGACTGGGAACACTGAAGCTTTCTTT
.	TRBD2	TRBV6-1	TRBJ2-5	CASSVISGTSAETQYF	TGTGCCAGCAGTGTAATCAGCGGGACTAGCGCCGAGACCCAGTACTTC
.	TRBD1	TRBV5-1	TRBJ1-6	CASSSGGTGGGAPLHF	TGCGCCAGCAGCTCCGGGGGGACAGGGGGTGGTGCACCCCTCCACTTT
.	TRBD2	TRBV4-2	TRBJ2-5	CASSQVGGGETQYF	TGTGCCAGCAGCCAAGTTGGCGGGGGGGAGACCCAGTACTTC
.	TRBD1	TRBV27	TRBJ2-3	CASRYRGVSTDTQYF	TGTGCCAGCAGGTACAGGGGAGTGAGCACAGATACGCAGTATTTT
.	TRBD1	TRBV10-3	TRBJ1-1	CAITGTGSSTEAFF	TGTGCCATCACCGGGACAGGGTCGAGCACTGAAGCTTTCTTT
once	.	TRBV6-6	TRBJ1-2	CASGQAEAYGYTF	TGTGCCAGCGGCCAGGCGGAGGCCTATGGCTACACCTTC
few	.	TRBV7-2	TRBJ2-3	CASSIRDTQYF	TGTGCCAGCAGCATCAGGGATACGCAGTATTTT
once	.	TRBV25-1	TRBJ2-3	CASSGWELGTDTQYF	TGTGCCAGCAGTGGATGGGAGCTCGGCACAGATACGCAGTATTTT
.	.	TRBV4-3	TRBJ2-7	CASSQDAGPSYEQYF	TGCGCCAGCAGCCAAGATGCAGGGCCCTCCTACGAGCAGTACTTC
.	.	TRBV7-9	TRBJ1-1	CASSPWRAGAFF	TGTGCCAGCAGCCCCTGGCGGGCTGGGGCTTTCTTT
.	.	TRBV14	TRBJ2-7	CASSQVDSFMYF	TGTGCCAGCAGCCAAGTGGACAGCTTTATGTACTTC
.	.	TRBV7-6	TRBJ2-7	CASSQWLAVSYEQYF	TGTGCCAGCAGCCAGTGGTTAGCGGTTAGCTACGAGCAGTACTTC
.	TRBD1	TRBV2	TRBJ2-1	CASRDDREKQFF	TGTGCCAGCAGGGACGACAGGGAAAAGCAGTTCTTC
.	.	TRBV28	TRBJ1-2	CASSPPARVNGYTF	TGTGCCAGCAGTCCCCCCGCCAGGGTGAATGGCTACACCTTC
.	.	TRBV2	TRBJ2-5	CASKGLRSQETQYF	TGTGCCAGCAAGGGGTTACGATCCCAAGAGACCCAGTACTTC
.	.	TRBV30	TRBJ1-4	CAWSSGGTNEKLFF	TGTGCCTGGAGTTCCGGGGGAACTAATGAAAAACTGTTTTTT
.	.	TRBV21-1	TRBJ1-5	CATKTGPYPPQPQHF	TGTGCCACCAAGACAGGCCCATACCCCCCCCAGCCCCAGCATTTT
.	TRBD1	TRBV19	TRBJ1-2	CASSPLLGQGERGYTF	TGTGCCAGTAGTCCCCTGCTAGGACAGGGTGAACGGGGCTACACCTTC
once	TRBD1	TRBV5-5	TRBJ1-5	CASSHGTGDQPQHF	TGTGCCAGCAGCCACGGGACAGGGGATCAGCCCCAGCATTTT
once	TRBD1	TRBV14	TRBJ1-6	CASSLLGTGNSPLHF	TGTGCCAGCAGTCTCCTAGGGACAGGGAACTCACCCCTCCACTTT
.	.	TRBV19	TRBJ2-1	CASSWEDRYNEQFF	TGTGCCAGTAGTTGGGAGGACAGGTACAATGAGCAGTTCTTC
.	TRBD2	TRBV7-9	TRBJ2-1	CASSLTSGRHEQFF	TGTGCCAGCAGCCTTACTAGCGGGAGACATGAGCAGTTCTTC
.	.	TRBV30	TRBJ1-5	CAWSVTGGNQPQHF	TGTGCCTGGAGTGTAACGGGGGGCAATCAGCCTCAGCATTTT
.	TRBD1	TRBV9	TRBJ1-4	CASNARTGGAEKLFF	TGTGCCAGCAACGCCCGGACAGGGGGGGCTGAAAAACTGTTTTTT
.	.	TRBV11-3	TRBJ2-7	CASSLNRATYEQYF	TGTGCCAGCAGCTTAAACAGGGCCACCTACGAGCAGTACTTC
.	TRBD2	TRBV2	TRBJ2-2	CASTLRTSLPGELFF	TGTGCCAGCACCCTCCGGACTAGCCTTCCCGGGGAGCTGTTTTTT
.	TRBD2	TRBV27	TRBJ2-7	CASSRTRVAGGSYEQYF	TGTGCCAGCAGCCGAACTAGAGTAGCGGGAGGCTCCTACGAGCAGTACTTC
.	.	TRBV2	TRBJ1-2	CASSSGGADYGYTF	TGTGCCAGTTCCTCCGGGGGGGCGGACTATGGCTACACCTTC
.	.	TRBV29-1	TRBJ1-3	CSVELGAGNTIYF	TGCAGCGTTGAATTGGGAGCTGGAAACACCATATATTTT
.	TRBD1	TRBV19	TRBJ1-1	CASSIDYRGTEAFF	TGTGCCAGTAGTATAGATTACAGGGGAACTGAAGCTTTCTTT
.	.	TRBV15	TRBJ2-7	CATSRADTPLSF	TGTGCCACCAGCAGAGCGGACACCCCACTGAGCTTC
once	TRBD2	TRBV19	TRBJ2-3	CASSPQAGVTDTQYF	TGTGCCAGTAGCCCCCAAGCGGGAGTAACAGATACGCAGTATTTT
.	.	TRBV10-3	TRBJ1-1	CAIQRTATVDTEAFF	TGTGCCATCCAGCGGACAGCTACCGTTGACACTGAAGCTTTCTTT
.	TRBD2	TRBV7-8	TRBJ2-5	CASSLGLAGRQETQYF	TGTGCCAGCAGCTTAGGACTAGCAGGTCGGCAAGAGACCCAGTACTTC
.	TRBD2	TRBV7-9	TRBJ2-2	CASNPGLVGGELFF	TGTGCCAGCAATCCAGGACTAGTGGGCGGGGAGCTGTTTTTT
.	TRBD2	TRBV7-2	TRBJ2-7	CASSLVSGSGIKEQYF	TGTGCCAGCAGCTTAGTGTCTGGTAGCGGGATTAAAGAGCAGTACTTC
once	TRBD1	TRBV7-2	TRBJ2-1	CASSLESTGGNEQFF	TGTGCCAGCAGCTTAGAGTCCACAGGGGGGAATGAGCAGTTCTTC
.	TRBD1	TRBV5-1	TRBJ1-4	CASSLRTGENEKLFF	TGCGCCAGCAGCTTGCGGACAGGAGAAAATGAAAAACTGTTTTTT
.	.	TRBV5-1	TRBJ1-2	CASSLALASGGYTF	TGCGCCAGCAGCTTGGCCCTGGCATCGGGTGGCTACACCTTC
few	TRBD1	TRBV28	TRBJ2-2	CASSLTGFNTGELFF	TGTGCCAGCAGTTTGACAGGGTTTAACACCGGGGAGCTGTTTTTT
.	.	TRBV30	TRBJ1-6	CAWRGQRSPLHF	TGTGCCTGGAGAGGACAGCGTTCACCCCTCCACTTT
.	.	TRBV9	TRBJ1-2	CASTRQSSNYGYTF	TGTGCCAGCACCCGCCAGTCCTCTAACTATGGCTACACCTTC
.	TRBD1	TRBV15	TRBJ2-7	CATSRDGQGDYEQYF	TGTGCCACCAGCAGAGATGGGCAGGGGGACTACGAGCAGTACTTC
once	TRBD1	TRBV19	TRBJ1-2	CASIGRGRFDSGYTF	TGTGCCAGTATCGGCAGGGGGCGTTTTGACTCCGGCTACACCTTC
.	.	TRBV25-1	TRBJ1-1	CASSQKGGTQAFF	TGTGCCAGCAGTCAAAAGGGGGGGACACAAGCTTTCTTT
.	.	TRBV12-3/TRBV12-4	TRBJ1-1	CASSLRGPEAFF	TGTGCCAGCAGTTTGCGGGGCCCTGAAGCTTTCTTT
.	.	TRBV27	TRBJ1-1	CASSSQGNTEAFF	TGTGCCAGCAGTTCACAGGGAAACACTGAAGCTTTCTTT
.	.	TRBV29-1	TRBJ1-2	CSVEQGSGYGYTF	TGCAGCGTTGAACAGGGGTCTGGTTATGGCTACACCTTC
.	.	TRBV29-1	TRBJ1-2	CSVMVARRDGYTF	TGCAGCGTAATGGTAGCGAGGAGAGACGGCTACACCTTC
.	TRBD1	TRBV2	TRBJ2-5	CASRGGGRIQETQYF	TGTGCCAGCAGAGGGGGCGGTAGGATCCAAGAGACCCAGTACTTC
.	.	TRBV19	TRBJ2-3	CASSILTSGDWRSYTQYF	TGTGCCAGTAGTATTCTGACGTCCGGGGACTGGAGATCCTATACGCAGTATTTT
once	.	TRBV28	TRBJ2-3	CASRGQPSTDTQYF	TGTGCCAGCAGGGGGCAACCTAGCACAGATACGCAGTATTTT